This T cell receptor beta chain was sequenced for a study of shared clonotypes between healthy human individuals. Whole-study context: Donors had three CD4 naive, three CD4 memory, two CD8 naive and one CD8 memory plate apiece.

Per germline, CDR1 WSHSY and CDR2 SAAADI. V lost 0 bases and J lost 5, with 8 bases in between. The CDR3 runs 13 residues. Replicate PCRs from sorted subsets contained 200 ng DNA, which is 29,000 or so T cell genomes. The protocol was immunoSEQ multiplex PCR, while the TCRdb copy is restricted to in-frame clones and leaves out a portion. The table includes some 500,000 clones, approximately 94% detected once. About this clone: The antigen is unknown.

Points from the study as a whole: Though the depth was large, rarefaction showed that sorted-subset sequencing was incomplete. Sharing of clonotypes among donors was expected to vary with sequencing depth.

The rearrangement joins TRBV10-2 to TRBJ2-7; D uncertain. Sequenced material: naive CD4+ T cells sorted from blood. Described subset: CD45RA+ positively selected. The TCR comes from a woman in her twenties or thirties in good health. The CDR3 here is CASSESTLDEQYF. CDR3 bases: TGCGCCAGCAGTGAGTCGACGTTGGACGAGCAGTACTTC.